One and the same sample provided the 24 T cell receptor beta chains below, sequenced in a study of blood T cell repertoires in COVID-19. Here immunoSEQ multiplex PCR was the method, and the copy in TCRdb shows in-frame clones only, minus some. The table has hundreds of thousands of clones, around 85% seen once. Sequencing was performed on PBMCs or T cells enriched from blood (not recorded which). The receptor set was obtained from a man between 40 and 49 years old who had recovered from COVID-19.

The rearrangement links TRBV5-1 to TRBJ1-6; TRBD1 agrees at 7 bases. The CDR3 runs 16 residues. Germline V lookup: CDR1 SGHRS, CDR2 YFSETQ. The V and J ends lost 4 bases and 10 bases, in that order; junction bases with no gene match: 14. CDR3 nucleotide sequence: TGCGCCAGCAGCCCCAGTCAAACAGGGGTTGGATCACCCCTCCACTTT. It encodes CASSPSQTGVGSPLHF.

The J gene is TRBJ2-7, the V gene TRBV7-6; no reliable D call. Trimming removed 0 bases at V and 1 base at J, with 7 bases between. This CDR3 contains 14 residues. The germline CDR1 and CDR2 sequences are SGHVS and FNYEAQ. The chain's CDR3 is CASSLAGRSYEQYF. The CDR3 DNA reads as TGTGCCAGCAGCTTAGCAGGCAGGTCCTACGAGCAGTACTTC.

The V call is TRBV2, the J call TRBJ2-7, with D possibly being TRBD2 (6 bases). Germline V gives CDR1 SNHLY, CDR2 FYNNEI. Trimming took 5 bases from V and 3 from J, leaving 14 bases between them. CDR3 length equals 14 residues. The CDR3 coding sequence is TGTGCCAGCAGTACAGGCCGGGGAGGCTACGAGCAGTACTTC. This sequence encodes CASSTGRGGYEQYF. The entire variable domain, with the rest obtained from reference TRBV2 and TRBJ2-7, is as follows: EPEVTQTPSHQVTQMGQEVILRCVPISNHLYFYWYRQILGQKVEFLVSFYNNEISEKSEIFDDQFSVERPDGSNFTLKIRSTKLEDSAMYFCASSTGRGGYEQYFGPGTRLTVT.

The chain uses TRBV7-2 and TRBJ2-2, with D possibly TRBD1 on 6 matching bases. Germline CDR1 and CDR2: SGHTA and FQGNSA. V was shortened by 5 bases and J by 4 bases, with 17 bases between the two germline ends. The CDR3 length is 16 residues. In nucleotides, the CDR3 is TGTGCCAGCAGCGACTCGATACAGGGTACCACCGGGGAGCTGTTTTTT. Residues: CASSDSIQGTTGELFF.

This sequence joins TRBV7-3 and TRBJ2-7; D unresolved. This CDR3 is built from 13 residues. The germline V gene encodes CDR1 SGHTA and CDR2 FQGTGA. V shed 1 base and J shed 6 bases, with 10 bases lying between them. CDR3 coding DNA: TGTGCCAGCAGCTTAAGTACAGACGGCGAGCAGTACTTC. It specifies CASSLSTDGEQYF. Full variable domain (outside the CDR3, taken from reference TRBV7-3 and TRBJ2-7): GAGVSQTPSNKVTEKGKYVELRCDPISGHTALYWYRQSLGQGPEFLIYFQGTGAADDSGLPNDRFFAVRPEGSVSTLKIQRTERGDSAVYLCASSLSTDGEQYFGPGTRLTVT.

The chain recombines TRBV6-5 with TRBJ1-5, with D possibly matching TRBD1 (6 bases). This CDR3 has 15 residues. V gave up 5 bases and J gave up 0 bases, with 11 bases separating them. Germline assignment: CDR1 MNHEY and CDR2 SVGAGI. DNA for the CDR3: TGTGCCAGCAGTCCGAGGACAGCTAGCAATCAGCCCCAGCATTTT. This gives the protein CASSPRTASNQPQHF.

The chain is built from TRBV28 and TRBJ1-2; unclear D gene. This CDR3 is built from 13 residues. Germline values: CDR1 MDHEN, CDR2 SYDVKM. V lost 6 bases to trimming and J lost 1 base, with 9 bases between them. This CDR3 is CASRTTDNYGYTF. In DNA, the CDR3 is TGTGCCAGCAGAACGACTGATAACTATGGCTACACCTTC.

V and J are TRBV10-3 and TRBJ2-7; 9 positions agree with TRBD1. Unmatched junction bases numbered 6, after V lost 10 bases and J lost 2 bases. The CDR3 is 13 residues long. Germline CDR1 ENHRY, CDR2 SYGVKD. The CDR3 DNA is TGTGCCAGCACCGGGACAGGGACCTACGAGCAGTACTTC. Translating it yields CASTGTGTYEQYF.

The chain recombines TRBV7-2 with TRBJ2-1, with D unresolved. The CDR3 is made up of 15 amino acids. From germline, CDR1 is SGHTA and CDR2 FQGNSA. V was pared by 5 bases and J by 2 bases, with 13 bases between. CDR3 protein: CASSPAPDPYNEQFF. CDR3 bases: TGTGCCAGCAGCCCTGCGCCCGATCCCTACAATGAGCAGTTCTTC.

Only one count was recorded for this clone. The chain uses TRBV7-9 and TRBJ2-5, with D possibly matching TRBD1 (6 bases). The germline V and J ends were trimmed by 5 bases and 5 bases, with 15 bases remaining between them. Germline V gene sequence: CDR1 SEHNR, CDR2 FQNEAQ (reference sequence). The CDR3 runs to 14 residues. For the CDR3, the DNA is TGTGCCAGCAGCCTAACACAGGGCTGGGAGACCCAGTACTTC. It translates to CASSLTQGWETQYF.

The J gene is TRBJ2-1, the V gene TRBV7-3; 9 bases fit TRBD1. The CDR3 runs 15 residues. With V trimmed by 5 bases and J by 7 bases, 9 bases remained unmatched. Germline-derived CDR1 and CDR2 are SGHTA and FQGTGA. DNA for the CDR3: TGTGCCAGCAGCGAATCGGGACAGGGACTTAATGAGCAGTTCTTC. This codes for CASSESGQGLNEQFF. The variable domain in full, completed from reference TRBV7-3 and TRBJ2-1, reads GAGVSQTPSNKVTEKGKYVELRCDPISGHTALYWYRQSLGQGPEFLIYFQGTGAADDSGLPNDRFFAVRPEGSVSTLKIQRTERGDSAVYLCASSESGQGLNEQFFGPGTRLTVL.

The chain joins TRBV19 to TRBJ1-5; 7 bases fit TRBD1. Germline values: CDR1 LNHDA, CDR2 SQIVND (reference sequence). J lost 3 bases, V lost 1 base, and 9 bases had no gene match. The length of the CDR3 is 17 residues. The CDR3: CASSIGPQGENNQPQHF. The CDR3 region has the DNA TGTGCCAGTAGTATAGGACCCCAGGGGGAGAACAATCAGCCCCAGCATTTT.

This clone came up a few times. The chain links TRBV6-2 or TRBV6-3 to TRBJ2-7; no definite D call. The CDR3 is 15 residues long. Trimming took 5 bases from V and 6 from J, leaving 20 bases between them. CDR1 and CDR2 (germline): MNHEY, SVGEGT. CDR3 in DNA: TGTGCCAGCAGTCCATTCCGCGCAAACAGTGGCGAGCAGTACTTC. Translating gives CASSPFRANSGEQYF.

V and J are TRBV5-1 and TRBJ2-2; TRBD1 might be the D (6 bases). The germline V gene encodes CDR1 SGHRS and CDR2 YFSETQ. The CDR3 covers 14 residues. The V end lost 4 bases, the J end lost 2 bases, and 9 bases lay between the germline ends. Here the CDR3 reads CASSTGQNTGELFF. The CDR3 nucleotides are TGCGCCAGCAGCACGGGACAAAACACCGGGGAGCTGTTTTTT.

In regard to this clone: The junction departs from germline at one end; a sequencing error may be responsible. This chain links TRBV7-7 with TRBJ2-2, with 10 bases identical to TRBD2. This CDR3 is 15 amino acids long. Germline lookup yields CDR1 SSHAT and CDR2 FNYEAQ (reference sequence). For the CDR3, the DNA is TGTGCTAGCAGCTTAGCGGGAGGGAACACCGGGGAGCTGTTTTTT. It encodes CASSLAGGNTGELFF.

The chain employs TRBV27 and TRBJ2-2; no reliable D call. CDR3 length: 11 amino acids. Germline V gene sequence: CDR1 MNHEY, CDR2 SMNVEV (reference sequence). Trimming pared 6 bases from V and 8 bases from J, leaving 7 bases between. CDR3 DNA sequence: TGTGCCAGCAGATCCGGGGGGGAGCTGTTTTTT. Its protein product is CASRSGGELFF.

V gene TRBV11-3 combines with J gene TRBJ2-7, with 7 bases that match TRBD2. The CDR3 loop spans 16 amino acids. After removal of 2 bases from V and 0 bases from J, the junction contained 7 bases not matched to a gene. From germline, CDR1 is SGHNT and CDR2 YENEEA. The CDR3 bases are TGTGCCAGCAGCTTACTTTTGGGGGAGGGCTCCTACGAGCAGTACTTC. Amino acids: CASSLLLGEGSYEQYF.

In its sample, this clone was seen once. The rearrangement uses TRBV7-2 and TRBJ2-1; D remains ambiguous. Trimming removed 5 bases from V and 6 bases from J, with 17 bases in between. Germline values: CDR1 SGHTA, CDR2 FQGNSA. CDR3 length: 15 residues. The CDR3 DNA reads TGTGCCAGCAGCCTTACAAACGCGCGGTTCAATGAGCAGTTCTTC. This sequence encodes CASSLTNARFNEQFF.

This clone is a singleton in its sample. The chain employs TRBV9 and TRBJ2-3; 8 nucleotides match TRBD1. The CDR3 spans 17 residues. After removal of 3 bases from V and 4 bases from J, the junction contained 13 bases not matched to a gene. CDR1 is SGDLS, CDR2 YYNGEE, per germline. DNA of the CDR3: TGTGCCAGCAGCGAGAGGGGTTTGGGGACAGGCCCAGATACGCAGTATTTT. Translated, it gives CASSERGLGTGPDTQYF.

V is TRBV9 and J is TRBJ1-3; the D gene is possibly TRBD1 (6 bases). The length of the CDR3 is 16 residues. The V gene lost 3 bases and the J gene lost 6 bases, with 19 bases spanning the gap. CDR1 and CDR2 (germline): SGDLS, YYNGEE. CDR3 bases: TGTGCCAGCAGCGCGGGTCCGGGGGGCGCGAAAAACACCATATATTTT. It codes for CASSAGPGGAKNTIYF.

The chain recombines TRBV27 with TRBJ1-5; 8 bases agree with TRBD1. J lost 0 bases, V lost 6 bases, and 7 bases had no gene match. Germline CDR1 and CDR2: MNHEY and SMNVEV (reference sequence). The CDR3 length is 16 residues. DNA for the CDR3: TGTGCCAGCAGAGGACAGGGTGGGTATAGCAATCAGCCCCAGCATTTT. Amino acids: CASRGQGGYSNQPQHF.

The chain is built from TRBV5-1 and TRBJ2-3, with a tentative D call TRBD1 (7 bases). The germline CDR1 and CDR2 sequences are SGHRS and YFSETQ. The CDR3 runs to 17 residues. The V end was cut by 4 bases, the J end by 6 bases, with 24 bases between. The DNA for the CDR3 is TGCGCCAGCAGCGGGGGGACAGCCCGTGTTAGGCGGGATACGCAGTATTTT. Translating gives CASSGGTARVRRDTQYF.

J is TRBJ1-3 and V is TRBV6-1; D gene ambiguous. The CDR3 runs to 14 residues. Germline CDR1 reads MNHNS; CDR2 reads SASEGT. With 2 bases removed from V and 1 base from J, the gap between germline ends came to 6 bases. The CDR3 bases are TGTGCCAGCAGTGAACTTTCGTCTGGAAACACCATATATTTT. This codes for CASSELSSGNTIYF.

This chain links TRBV5-4 with TRBJ2-1; possible D gene TRBD2, 5 bases. The germline V and J ends were trimmed by 3 bases and 3 bases, with 13 bases remaining between them. In germline, CDR1 is SGHNT, CDR2 YYREEE (reference sequence). CDR3 size: 15 residues. The CDR3 is CASSSRGRDYNEQFF. CDR3 nucleotide sequence: TGTGCCAGCAGCTCTAGAGGGAGAGACTACAATGAGCAGTTCTTC.